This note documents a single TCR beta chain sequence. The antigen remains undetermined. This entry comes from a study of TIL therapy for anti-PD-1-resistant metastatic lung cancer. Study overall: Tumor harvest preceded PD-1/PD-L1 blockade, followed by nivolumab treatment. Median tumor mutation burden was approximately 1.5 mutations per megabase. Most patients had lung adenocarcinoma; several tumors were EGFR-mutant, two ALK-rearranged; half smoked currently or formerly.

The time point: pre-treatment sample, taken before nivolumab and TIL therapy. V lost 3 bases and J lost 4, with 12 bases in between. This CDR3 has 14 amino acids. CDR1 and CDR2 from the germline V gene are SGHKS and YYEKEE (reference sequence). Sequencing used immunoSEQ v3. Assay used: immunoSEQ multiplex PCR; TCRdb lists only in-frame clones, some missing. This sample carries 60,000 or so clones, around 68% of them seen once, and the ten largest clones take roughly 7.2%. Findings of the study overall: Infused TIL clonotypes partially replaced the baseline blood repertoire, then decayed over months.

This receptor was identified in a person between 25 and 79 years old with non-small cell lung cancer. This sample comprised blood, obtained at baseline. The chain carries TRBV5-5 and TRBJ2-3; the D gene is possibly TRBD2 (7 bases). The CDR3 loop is CASSSLGGPDTQYF. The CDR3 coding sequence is TGTGCCAGCAGCTCCCTGGGGGGGCCAGATACGCAGTATTTT.